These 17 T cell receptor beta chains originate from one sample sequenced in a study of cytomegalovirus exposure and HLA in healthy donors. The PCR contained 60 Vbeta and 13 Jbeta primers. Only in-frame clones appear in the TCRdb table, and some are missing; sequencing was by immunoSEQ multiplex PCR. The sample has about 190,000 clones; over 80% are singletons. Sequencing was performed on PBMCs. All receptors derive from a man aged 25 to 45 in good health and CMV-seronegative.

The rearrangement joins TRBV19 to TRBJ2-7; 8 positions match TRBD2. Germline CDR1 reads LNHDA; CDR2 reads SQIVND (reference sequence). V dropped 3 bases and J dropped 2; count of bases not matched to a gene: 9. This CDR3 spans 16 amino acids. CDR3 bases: TGTGCCAGTAGTATGAGTGGAGCGGGGGCCACCTACGAGCAGTACTTC. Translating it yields CASSMSGAGATYEQYF.

The CDR3 sequence: CASSVAEGPTGYTF. The DNA of the CDR3 is TGTGCCAGCAGCGTAGCGGAGGGGCCAACGGGCTACACCTTC. The chain couples TRBV9 to TRBJ1-2; D might be TRBD1 (5 bases). The CDR3 extends over 14 amino acids. V was pared by 0 bases and J by 8 bases, with 14 bases between. The V gene's germline CDR1 is SGDLS and CDR2 YYNGEE.

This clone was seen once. CDR3 sequence: CASSLVPLSGYTF. In DNA, the CDR3 is TGTGCCAGCAGCTTAGTGCCCCTTAGTGGCTACACCTTC. The chain employs TRBV7-2 and TRBJ1-2; no firm D call. Germline CDR1 SGHTA, CDR2 FQGNSA. This CDR3 spans 13 amino acids. V shed 1 base and J shed 7 bases, with 10 bases lying between them.

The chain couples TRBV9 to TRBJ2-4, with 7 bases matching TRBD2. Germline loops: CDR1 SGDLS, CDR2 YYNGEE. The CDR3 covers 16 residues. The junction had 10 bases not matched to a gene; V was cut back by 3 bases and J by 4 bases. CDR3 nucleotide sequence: TGTGCCAGCAGCGAGAGGGAGGGTACGGGGAAAAACATTCAGTACTTC. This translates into CASSEREGTGKNIQYF.

The CDR3 loop is CASSTTTTEAFF. DNA for the CDR3: TGTGCCAGCAGCACGACAACCACTGAAGCTTTCTTT. The chain recombines TRBV7-6 with TRBJ1-1; D gene unclear. Between the trimmed V and J ends, which lost 5 bases and 4 bases, there was a span of 8 bases. This CDR3 contains 12 residues. Looked up from germline, CDR1 is SGHVS and CDR2 is FNYEAQ.

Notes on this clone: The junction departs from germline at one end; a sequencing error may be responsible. CDR3 residues: CASSRLAGGQETQYF. The CDR3 DNA reads TGTGCTAGCAGCCGCCTGGCGGGGGGCCAAGAGACCCAGTACTTC. The V and J genes are TRBV7-7 and TRBJ2-5; 8 bases are shared with TRBD2. This CDR3 is 15 amino acids long. CDR1 and CDR2 (germline): SSHAT, FNYEAQ (reference sequence).

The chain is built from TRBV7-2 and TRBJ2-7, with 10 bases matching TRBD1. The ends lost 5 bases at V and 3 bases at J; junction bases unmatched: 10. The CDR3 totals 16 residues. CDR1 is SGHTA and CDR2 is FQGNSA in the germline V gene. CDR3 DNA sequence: TGTGCCAGCAGCCTGTATCCGGGACAGGGGTTCTACGAGCAGTACTTC. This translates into CASSLYPGQGFYEQYF.

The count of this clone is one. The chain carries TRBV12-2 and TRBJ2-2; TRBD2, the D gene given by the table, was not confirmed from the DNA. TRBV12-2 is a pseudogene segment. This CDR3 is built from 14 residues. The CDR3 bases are TGTGCAAGTCGCTCAGACACGGGGGCCGGGGAGCTGTTTTTT. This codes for CASRSDTGAGELFF.

In DNA, the CDR3 is TGTGCCAGCAGTTACGAGGCGGGGTCCAACTATGGCTACACCTTC. Translating it yields CASSYEAGSNYGYTF. The chain carries TRBV6-6 and TRBJ1-2; D ambiguous. This CDR3 is 15 amino acids long. Germline V CDR1 and CDR2: MNHNY, SVGAGI (reference sequence). Trimming removed 2 bases at V and 2 bases at J, with 12 bases between.

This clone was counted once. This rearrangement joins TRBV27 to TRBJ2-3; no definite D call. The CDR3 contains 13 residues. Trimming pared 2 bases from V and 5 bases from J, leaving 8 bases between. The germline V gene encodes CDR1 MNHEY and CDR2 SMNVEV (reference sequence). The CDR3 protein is CASSLQQRDTQYF. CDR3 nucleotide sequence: TGTGCCAGCAGTTTACAACAAAGAGATACGCAGTATTTT.

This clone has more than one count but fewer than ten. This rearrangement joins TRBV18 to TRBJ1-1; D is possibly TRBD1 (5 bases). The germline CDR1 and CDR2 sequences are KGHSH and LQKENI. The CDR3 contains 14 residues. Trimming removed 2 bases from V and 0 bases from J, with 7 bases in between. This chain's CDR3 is CASSPTGMNTEAFF. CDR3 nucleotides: TGTGCCAGCTCACCAACAGGTATGAACACTGAAGCTTTCTTT.

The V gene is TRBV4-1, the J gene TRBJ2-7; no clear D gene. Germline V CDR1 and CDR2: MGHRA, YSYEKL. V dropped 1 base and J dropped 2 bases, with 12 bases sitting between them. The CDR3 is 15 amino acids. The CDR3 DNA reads TGCGCCAGCAGCCAAGGGGCAGTCCAGGCCTACGAGCAGTACTTC. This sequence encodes CASSQGAVQAYEQYF.

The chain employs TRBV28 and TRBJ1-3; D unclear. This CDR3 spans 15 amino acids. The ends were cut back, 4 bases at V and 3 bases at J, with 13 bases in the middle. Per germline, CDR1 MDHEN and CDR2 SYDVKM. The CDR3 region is CASSSRRSNGNTIYF. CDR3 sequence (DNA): TGTGCCAGCAGTTCGCGAAGATCGAATGGAAACACCATATATTTT.

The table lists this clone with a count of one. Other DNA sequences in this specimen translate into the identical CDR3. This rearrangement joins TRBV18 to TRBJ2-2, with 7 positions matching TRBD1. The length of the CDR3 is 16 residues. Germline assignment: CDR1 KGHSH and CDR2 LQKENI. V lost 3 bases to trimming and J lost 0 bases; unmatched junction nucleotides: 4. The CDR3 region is CASSPPGTANTGELFF. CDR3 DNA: TGTGCCAGCTCACCGCCCGGGACAGCGAACACCGGGGAGCTGTTTTTT.

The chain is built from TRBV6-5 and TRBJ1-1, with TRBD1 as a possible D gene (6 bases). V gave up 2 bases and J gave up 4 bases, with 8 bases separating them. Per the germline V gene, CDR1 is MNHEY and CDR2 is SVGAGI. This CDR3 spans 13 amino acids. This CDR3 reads CASSYDRLTEAFF. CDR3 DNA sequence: TGTGCCAGCAGTTACGACAGGCTCACTGAAGCTTTCTTT.

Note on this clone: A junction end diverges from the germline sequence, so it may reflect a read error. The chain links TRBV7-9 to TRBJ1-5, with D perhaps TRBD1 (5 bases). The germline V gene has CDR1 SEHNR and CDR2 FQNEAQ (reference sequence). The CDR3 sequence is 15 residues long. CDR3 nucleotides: TGTTCCAGCAGCCCCCCGGGGGGAGGCAATCAGCCCCAGCATTTT. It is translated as CSSSPPGGGNQPQHF.

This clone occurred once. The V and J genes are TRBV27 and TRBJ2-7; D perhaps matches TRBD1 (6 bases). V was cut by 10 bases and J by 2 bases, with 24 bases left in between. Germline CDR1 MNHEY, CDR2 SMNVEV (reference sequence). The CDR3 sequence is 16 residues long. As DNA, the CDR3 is TGTGCCACTAAGAGGCAGGGGTATCCCAACACCTACGAGCAGTACTTC. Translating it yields CATKRQGYPNTYEQYF.